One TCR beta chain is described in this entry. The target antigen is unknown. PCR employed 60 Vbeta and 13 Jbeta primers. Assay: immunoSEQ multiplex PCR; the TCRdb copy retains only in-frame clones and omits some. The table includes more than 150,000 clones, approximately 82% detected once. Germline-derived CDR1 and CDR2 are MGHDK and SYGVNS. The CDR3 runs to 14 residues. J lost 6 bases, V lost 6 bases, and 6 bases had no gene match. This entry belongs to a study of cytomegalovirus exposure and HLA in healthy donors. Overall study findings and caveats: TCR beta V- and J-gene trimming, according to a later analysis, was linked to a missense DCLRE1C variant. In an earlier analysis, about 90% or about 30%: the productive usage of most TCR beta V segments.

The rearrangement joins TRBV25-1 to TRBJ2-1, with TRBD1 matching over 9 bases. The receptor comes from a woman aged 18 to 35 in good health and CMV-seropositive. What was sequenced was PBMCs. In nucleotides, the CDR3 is TGTGCCAGCAGGCGGACAGGGGAAGGCAATGAGCAGTTCTTC. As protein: CASRRTGEGNEQFF.